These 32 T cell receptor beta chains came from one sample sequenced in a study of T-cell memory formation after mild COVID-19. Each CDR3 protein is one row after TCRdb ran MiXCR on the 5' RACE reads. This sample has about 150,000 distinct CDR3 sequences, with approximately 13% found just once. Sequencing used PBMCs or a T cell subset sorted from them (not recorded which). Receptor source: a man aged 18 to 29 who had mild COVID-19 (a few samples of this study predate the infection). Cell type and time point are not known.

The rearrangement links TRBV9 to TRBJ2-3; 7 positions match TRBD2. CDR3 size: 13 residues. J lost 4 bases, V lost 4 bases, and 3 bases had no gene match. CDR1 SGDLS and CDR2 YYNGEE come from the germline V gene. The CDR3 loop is CASSRGVADTQYF. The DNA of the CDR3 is TGTGCCAGCAGCCGGGGGGTGGCAGATACGCAGTATTTT.

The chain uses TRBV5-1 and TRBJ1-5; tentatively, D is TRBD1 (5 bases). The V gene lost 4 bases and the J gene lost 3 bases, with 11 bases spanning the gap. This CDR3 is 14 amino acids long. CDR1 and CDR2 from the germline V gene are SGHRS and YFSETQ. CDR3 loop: CASSAGGANQPQHF. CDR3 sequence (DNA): TGCGCCAGCAGCGCCGGGGGTGCCAATCAGCCCCAGCATTTT.

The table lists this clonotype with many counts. The DNA of the CDR3 is TGTGCCAGCAGTTTTTTGATCTATGGCTACACCTTC. Amino acids: CASSFLIYGYTF. The rearrangement links TRBV28 to TRBJ1-2; D is unresolved. From germline, CDR1 is MDHEN and CDR2 SYDVKM. V was clipped by 3 bases and J by 4 bases, with 6 bases between them. The CDR3 is 12 amino acids.

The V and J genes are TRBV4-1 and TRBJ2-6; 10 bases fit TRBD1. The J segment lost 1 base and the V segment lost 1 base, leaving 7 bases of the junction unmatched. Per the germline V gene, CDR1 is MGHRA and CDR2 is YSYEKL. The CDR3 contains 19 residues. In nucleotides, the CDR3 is TGCGCCAGCAGCCAAGGTATACGGGACAGGGGTTCTGGGGCCAACGTCCTGACTTTC. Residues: CASSQGIRDRGSGANVLTF.

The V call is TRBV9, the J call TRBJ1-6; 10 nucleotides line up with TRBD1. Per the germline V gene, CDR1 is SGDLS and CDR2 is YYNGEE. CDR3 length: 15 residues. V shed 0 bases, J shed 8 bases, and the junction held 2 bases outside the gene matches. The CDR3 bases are TGTGCCAGCAGCGTAGGTGGGACAGGGGATTCACCCCTCCACTTT. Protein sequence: CASSVGGTGDSPLHF. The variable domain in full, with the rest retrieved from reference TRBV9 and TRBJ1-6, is DSGVTQTPKHLITATGQRVTLRCSPRSGDLSVYWYQQSLDQGLQFLIQYYNGEERAKGNILERFSAQQFPDLHSELNLSSLELGDSALYFCASSVGGTGDSPLHFGNGTRLTVT.

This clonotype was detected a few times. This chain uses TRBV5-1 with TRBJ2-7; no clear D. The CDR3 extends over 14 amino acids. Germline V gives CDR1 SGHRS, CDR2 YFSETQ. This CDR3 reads CASSPNRASVESTV. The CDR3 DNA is TGCGCCAGCAGCCCGAATCGGGCTTCGGTCGAGTCGACCGTC.

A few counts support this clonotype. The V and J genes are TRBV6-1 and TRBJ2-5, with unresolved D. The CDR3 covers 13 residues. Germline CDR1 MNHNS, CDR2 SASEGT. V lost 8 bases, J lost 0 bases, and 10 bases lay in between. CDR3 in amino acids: CASLDPYQETQYF. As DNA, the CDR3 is TGTGCCAGCCTAGACCCGTACCAAGAGACCCAGTACTTC.

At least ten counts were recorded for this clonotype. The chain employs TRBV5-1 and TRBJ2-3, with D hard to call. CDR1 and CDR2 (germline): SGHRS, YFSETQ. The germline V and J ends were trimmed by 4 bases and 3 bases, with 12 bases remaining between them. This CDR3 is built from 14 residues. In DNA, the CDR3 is TGCGCCAGCAGCCTGAGGACGAGTACAGATACGCAGTATTTT. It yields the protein CASSLRTSTDTQYF.

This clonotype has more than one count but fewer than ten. CDR3 in DNA: TGTGCCAGCAGCTTAGGACAGGGTGGAGCAACTAATGAAAAACTGTTTTTT. It specifies CASSLGQGGATNEKLFF. V gene TRBV7-9 combines with J gene TRBJ1-4; 7 bases match TRBD1. The length of the CDR3 is 17 residues. Germline V lookup: CDR1 SEHNR, CDR2 FQNEAQ (reference sequence). Losses at the gene ends were 1 base for V and 0 bases for J; bases not matched to a gene: 5. Full variable domain (outside the CDR3, taken from reference TRBV7-9 and TRBJ1-4): DTGVSQNPRHKITKRGQNVTFRCDPISEHNRLYWYRQTLGQGPEFLTYFQNEAQLEKSRLLSDRFSAERPKGSFSTLEIQRTEQGDSAMYLCASSLGQGGATNEKLFFGSGTQLSVL.

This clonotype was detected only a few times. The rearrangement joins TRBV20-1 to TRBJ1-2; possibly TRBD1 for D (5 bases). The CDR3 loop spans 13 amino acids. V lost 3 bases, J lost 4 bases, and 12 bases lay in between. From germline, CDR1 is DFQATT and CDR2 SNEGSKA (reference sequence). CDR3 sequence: CSASIRTGYGYTF. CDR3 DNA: TGCAGTGCTAGCATCCGAACAGGCTATGGCTACACCTTC.

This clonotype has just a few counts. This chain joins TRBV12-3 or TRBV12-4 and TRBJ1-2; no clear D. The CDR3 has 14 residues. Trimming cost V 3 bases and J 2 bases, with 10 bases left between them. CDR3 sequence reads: CASSFGEGNYGYTF. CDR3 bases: TGTGCCAGCAGTTTCGGTGAGGGAAACTATGGCTACACCTTC.

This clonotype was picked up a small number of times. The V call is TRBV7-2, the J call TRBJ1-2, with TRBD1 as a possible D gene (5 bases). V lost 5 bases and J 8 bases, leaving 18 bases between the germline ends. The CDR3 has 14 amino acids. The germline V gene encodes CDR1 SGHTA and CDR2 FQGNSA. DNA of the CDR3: TGTGCCAGCAGCCCCCGGGGGGGAATCGACGGCTACACCTTC. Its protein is CASSPRGGIDGYTF.

CDR3 residues: CASVGTGSDEQYV. DNA for the CDR3: TGCGCCAGCGTGGGTACAGGGTCTGACGAGCAGTACGTC. The rearrangement links TRBV5-1 to TRBJ2-7, with D perhaps TRBD1 (6 bases). Trimming stripped 7 bases from V and 5 bases from J, with 16 bases between. This CDR3 contains 13 residues. Germline-derived CDR1 and CDR2 are SGHRS and YFSETQ.

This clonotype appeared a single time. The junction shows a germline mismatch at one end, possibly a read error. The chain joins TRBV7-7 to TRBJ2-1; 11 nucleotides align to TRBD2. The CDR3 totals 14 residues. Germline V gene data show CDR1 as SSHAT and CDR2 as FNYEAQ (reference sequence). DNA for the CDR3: TGTGCTAGCAGCTCCAATCTAGCGGGGGGTGAGCAGTTCTTC. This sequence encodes CASSSNLAGGEQFF.

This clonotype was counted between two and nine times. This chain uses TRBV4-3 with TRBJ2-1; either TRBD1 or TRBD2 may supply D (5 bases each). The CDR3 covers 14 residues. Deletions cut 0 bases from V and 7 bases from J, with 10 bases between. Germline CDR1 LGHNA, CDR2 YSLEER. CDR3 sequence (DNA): TGCGCCAGCAGCCAAGAAAGTTGGGGGAATGAGCAGTTCTTC. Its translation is CASSQESWGNEQFF.

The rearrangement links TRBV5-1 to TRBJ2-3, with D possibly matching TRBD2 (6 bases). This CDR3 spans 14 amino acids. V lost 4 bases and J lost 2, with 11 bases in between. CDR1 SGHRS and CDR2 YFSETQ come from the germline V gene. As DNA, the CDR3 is TGCGCCAGCAGCATTACTAGCCCCACAGATACGCAGTATTTT. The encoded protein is CASSITSPTDTQYF.

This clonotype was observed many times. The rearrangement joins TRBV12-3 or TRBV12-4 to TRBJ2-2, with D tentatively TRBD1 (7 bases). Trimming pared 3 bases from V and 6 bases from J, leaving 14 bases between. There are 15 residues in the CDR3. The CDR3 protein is CASSFDGGTAGELFF. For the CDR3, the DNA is TGTGCCAGCAGTTTTGATGGGGGGACAGCCGGGGAGCTGTTTTTT.

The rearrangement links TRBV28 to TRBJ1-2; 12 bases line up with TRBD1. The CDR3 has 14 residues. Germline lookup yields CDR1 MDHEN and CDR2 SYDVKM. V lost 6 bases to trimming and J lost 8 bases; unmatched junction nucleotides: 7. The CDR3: CASRGTGGAGGYTF. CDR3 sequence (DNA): TGTGCCAGCAGAGGGACAGGGGGCGCCGGGGGCTACACCTTC.

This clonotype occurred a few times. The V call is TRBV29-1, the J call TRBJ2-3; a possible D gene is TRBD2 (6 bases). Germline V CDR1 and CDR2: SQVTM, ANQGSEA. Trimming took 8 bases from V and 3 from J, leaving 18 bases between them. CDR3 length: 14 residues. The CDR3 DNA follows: TGCAGCTCCACGGGGGTAAGCGGGACAGATACGCAGTATTTT. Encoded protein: CSSTGVSGTDTQYF.

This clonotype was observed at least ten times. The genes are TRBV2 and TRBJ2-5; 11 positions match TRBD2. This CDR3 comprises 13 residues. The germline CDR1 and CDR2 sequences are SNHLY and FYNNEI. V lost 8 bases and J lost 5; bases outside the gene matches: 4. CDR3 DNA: TGTGCCAGCTCTGGGACTAGCGGCGAGACCCAGTACTTC. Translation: CASSGTSGETQYF.

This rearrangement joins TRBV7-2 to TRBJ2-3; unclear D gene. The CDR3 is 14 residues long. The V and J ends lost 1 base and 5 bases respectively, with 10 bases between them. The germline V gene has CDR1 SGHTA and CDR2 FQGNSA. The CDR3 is CASSLGVQLDTQYF. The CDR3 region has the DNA TGTGCCAGCAGCTTAGGGGTACAGTTAGATACGCAGTATTTT.

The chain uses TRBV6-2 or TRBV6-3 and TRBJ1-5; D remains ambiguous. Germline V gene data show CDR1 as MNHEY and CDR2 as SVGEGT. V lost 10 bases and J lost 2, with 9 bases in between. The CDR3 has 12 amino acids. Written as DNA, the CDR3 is TGTGCCATCGCGAGGCGCAATCAGCCCCAGCATTTT. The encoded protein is CAIARRNQPQHF.

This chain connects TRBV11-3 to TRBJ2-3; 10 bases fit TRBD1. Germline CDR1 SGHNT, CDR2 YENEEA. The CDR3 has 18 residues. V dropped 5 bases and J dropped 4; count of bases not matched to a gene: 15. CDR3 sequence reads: CASSLRRAGTGVPDTQYF. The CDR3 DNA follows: TGTGCCAGCAGCCTCCGGAGAGCCGGGACAGGGGTCCCAGATACGCAGTATTTT.

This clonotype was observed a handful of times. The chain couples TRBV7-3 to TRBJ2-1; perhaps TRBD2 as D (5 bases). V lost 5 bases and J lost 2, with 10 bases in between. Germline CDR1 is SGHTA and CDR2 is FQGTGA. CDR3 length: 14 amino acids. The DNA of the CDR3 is TGTGCCAGCAGCCCGGACTGGACCTACAATGAGCAGTTCTTC. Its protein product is CASSPDWTYNEQFF.

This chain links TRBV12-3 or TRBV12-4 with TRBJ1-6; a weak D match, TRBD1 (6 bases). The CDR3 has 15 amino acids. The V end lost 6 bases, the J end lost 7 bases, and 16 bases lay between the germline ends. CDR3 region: CASRSGTLTNSPLHF. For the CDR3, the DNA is TGTGCCAGCAGGTCAGGGACATTGACGAATTCACCCCTCCACTTT.

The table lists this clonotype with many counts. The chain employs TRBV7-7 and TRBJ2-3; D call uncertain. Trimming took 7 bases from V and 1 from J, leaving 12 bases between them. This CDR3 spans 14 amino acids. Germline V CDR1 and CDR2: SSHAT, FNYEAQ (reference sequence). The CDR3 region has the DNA TGTGCCAGCAAATGGCTTTCGGGCACAGATACGCAGTATTTT. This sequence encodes CASKWLSGTDTQYF.

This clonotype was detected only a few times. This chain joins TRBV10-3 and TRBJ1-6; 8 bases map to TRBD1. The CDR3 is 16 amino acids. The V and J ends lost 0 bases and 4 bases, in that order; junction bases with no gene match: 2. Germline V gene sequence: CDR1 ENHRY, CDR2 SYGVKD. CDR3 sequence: CAISESRDRYNSPLHF. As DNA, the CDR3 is TGTGCCATCAGTGAGTCTCGGGACAGGTATAATTCACCCCTCCACTTT.

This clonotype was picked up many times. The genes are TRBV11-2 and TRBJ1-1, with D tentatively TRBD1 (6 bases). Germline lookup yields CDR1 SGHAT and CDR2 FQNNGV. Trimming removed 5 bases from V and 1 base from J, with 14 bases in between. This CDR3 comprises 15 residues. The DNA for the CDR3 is TGTGCCAGCAGCGAGCGGACAGCCGCGAACACTGAAGCTTTCTTT. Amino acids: CASSERTAANTEAFF.

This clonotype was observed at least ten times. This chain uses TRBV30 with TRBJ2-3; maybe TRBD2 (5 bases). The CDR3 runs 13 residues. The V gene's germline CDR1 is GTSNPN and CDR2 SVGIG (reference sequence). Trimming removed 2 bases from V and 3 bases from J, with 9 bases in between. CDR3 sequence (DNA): TGTGCCTGGAGTCGGGGTATGACAGATACGCAGTATTTT. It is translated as CAWSRGMTDTQYF.

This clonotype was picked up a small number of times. Here the CDR3 DNA reads TGCAGCGTGAAAGGAATCGGATTCTACGAGCAGTACTTC. It is translated as CSVKGIGFYEQYF. The chain links TRBV29-1 to TRBJ2-7; D is ambiguous. Germline loops: CDR1 SQVTM, CDR2 ANQGSEA. The CDR3 consists of 13 residues. The V and J ends lost 6 bases and 3 bases respectively, with 15 bases between them.

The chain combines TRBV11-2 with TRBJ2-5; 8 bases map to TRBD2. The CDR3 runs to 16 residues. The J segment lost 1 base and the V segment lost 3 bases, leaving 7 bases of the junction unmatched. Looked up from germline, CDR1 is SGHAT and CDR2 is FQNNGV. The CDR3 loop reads CASSLGLLAGQETQYF. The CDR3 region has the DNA TGTGCCAGCAGCTTGGGTCTGCTAGCGGGCCAAGAGACCCAGTACTTC.

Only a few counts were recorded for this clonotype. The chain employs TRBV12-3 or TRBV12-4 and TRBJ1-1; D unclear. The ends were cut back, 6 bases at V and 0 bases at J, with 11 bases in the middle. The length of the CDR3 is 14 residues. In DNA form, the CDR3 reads TGTGCCAGCAGCTACCAGGTAATGAACACTGAAGCTTTCTTT. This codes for CASSYQVMNTEAFF.